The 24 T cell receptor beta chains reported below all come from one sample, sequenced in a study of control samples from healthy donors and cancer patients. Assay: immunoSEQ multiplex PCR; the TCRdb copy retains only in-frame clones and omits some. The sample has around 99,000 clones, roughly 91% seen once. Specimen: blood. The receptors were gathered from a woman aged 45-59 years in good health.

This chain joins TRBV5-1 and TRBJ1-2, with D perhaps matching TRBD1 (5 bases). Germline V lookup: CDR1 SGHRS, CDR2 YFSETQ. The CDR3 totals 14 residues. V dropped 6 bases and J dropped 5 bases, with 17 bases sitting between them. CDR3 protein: CASTPIPGIYGYTF. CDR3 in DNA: TGCGCCAGCACCCCCATCCCAGGGATATATGGCTACACCTTC. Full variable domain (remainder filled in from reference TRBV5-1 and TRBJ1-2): KAGVTQTPRYLIKTRGQQVTLSCSPISGHRSVSWYQQTPGQGLQFLFEYFSETQRNKGNFPGRFSGRQFSNSRSEMNVSTLELGDSALYLCASTPIPGIYGYTFGSGTRLTVV.

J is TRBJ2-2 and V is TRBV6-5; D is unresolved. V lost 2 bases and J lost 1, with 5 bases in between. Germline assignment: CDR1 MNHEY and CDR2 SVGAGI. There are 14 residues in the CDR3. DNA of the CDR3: TGTGCCAGCAGTTACCATATGAACACCGGGGAGCTGTTTTTT. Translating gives CASSYHMNTGELFF.

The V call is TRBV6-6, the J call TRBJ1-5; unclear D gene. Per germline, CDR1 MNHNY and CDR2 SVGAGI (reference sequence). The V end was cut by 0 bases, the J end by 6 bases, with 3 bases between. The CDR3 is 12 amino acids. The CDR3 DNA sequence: TGTGCCAGCAGTTACTCGGTTCAGCCCCAGCATTTT. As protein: CASSYSVQPQHF.

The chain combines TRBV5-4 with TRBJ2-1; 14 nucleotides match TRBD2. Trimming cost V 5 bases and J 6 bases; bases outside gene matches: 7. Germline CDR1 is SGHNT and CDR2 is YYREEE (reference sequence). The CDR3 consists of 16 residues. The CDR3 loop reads CASSTGLAGALNEQFF. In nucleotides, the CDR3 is TGTGCCAGCAGTACGGGACTAGCGGGGGCCCTCAATGAGCAGTTCTTC.

In DNA, the CDR3 is TGTGCCAGCAGTTTCGAGGGGCCGTTGCCCCTTGATAACTATGGCTACACCTTC. Encoded protein: CASSFEGPLPLDNYGYTF. The chain carries TRBV27 and TRBJ1-2; possibly TRBD1 for D (5 bases). This CDR3 region has 18 residues. V lost 3 bases and J lost 1, with 21 bases in between. The V gene's germline CDR1 is MNHEY and CDR2 SMNVEV (reference sequence).

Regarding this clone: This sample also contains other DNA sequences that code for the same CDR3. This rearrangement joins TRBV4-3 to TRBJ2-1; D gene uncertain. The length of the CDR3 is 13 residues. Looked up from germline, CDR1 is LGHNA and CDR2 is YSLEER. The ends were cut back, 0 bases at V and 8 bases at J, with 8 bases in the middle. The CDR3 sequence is CASSQESVYEQFF. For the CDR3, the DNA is TGCGCCAGCAGCCAAGAGAGTGTTTATGAGCAGTTCTTC.

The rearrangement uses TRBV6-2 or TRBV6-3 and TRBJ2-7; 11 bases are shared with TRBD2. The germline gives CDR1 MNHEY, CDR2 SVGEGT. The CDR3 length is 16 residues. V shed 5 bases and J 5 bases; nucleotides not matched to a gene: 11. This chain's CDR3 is CASSRPGLAASDEQYV. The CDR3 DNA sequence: TGTGCCAGCAGTAGACCGGGACTAGCGGCCTCGGACGAGCAGTACGTC.

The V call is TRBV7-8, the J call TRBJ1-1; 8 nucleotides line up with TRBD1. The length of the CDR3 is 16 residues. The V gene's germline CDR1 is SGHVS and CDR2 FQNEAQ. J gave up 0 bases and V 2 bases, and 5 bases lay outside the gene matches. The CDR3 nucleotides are TGTGCCAGCAGCTTATGGGTACAGGGGGTGAACACTGAAGCTTTCTTT. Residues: CASSLWVQGVNTEAFF.

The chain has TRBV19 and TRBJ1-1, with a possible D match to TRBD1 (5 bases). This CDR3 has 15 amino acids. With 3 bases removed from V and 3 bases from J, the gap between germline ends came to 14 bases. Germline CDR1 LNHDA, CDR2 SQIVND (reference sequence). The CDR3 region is CASSISGTRYTEAFF. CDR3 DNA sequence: TGTGCCAGTAGTATTTCGGGGACGAGGTACACTGAAGCTTTCTTT.

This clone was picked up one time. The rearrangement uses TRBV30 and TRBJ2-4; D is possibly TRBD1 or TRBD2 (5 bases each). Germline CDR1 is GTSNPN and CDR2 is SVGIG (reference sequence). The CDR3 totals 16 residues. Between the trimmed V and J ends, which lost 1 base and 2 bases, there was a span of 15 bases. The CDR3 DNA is TGTGCCTGGAGTGACCGGACACACGGGACCAAAAACATTCAGTACTTC. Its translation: CAWSDRTHGTKNIQYF.

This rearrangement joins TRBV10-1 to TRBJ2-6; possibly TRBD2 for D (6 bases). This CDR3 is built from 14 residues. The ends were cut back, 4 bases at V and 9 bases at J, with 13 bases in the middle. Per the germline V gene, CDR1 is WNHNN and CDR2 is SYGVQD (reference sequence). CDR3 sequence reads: CASSATGVGNVLTF. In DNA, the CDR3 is TGCGCCAGCAGTGCTACGGGAGTAGGCAACGTCCTGACTTTC.

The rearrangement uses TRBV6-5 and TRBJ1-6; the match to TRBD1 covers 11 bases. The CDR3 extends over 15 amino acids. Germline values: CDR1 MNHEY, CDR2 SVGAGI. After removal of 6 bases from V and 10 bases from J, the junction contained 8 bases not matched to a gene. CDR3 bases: TGTGCCAGCAGCTGGGACAGGGGGAGTGACTCACCCCTCCACTTT. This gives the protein CASSWDRGSDSPLHF.

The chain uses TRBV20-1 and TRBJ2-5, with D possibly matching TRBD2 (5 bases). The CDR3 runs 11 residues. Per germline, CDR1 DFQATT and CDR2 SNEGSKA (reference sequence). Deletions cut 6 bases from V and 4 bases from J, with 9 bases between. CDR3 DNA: TGCAGTGCCCTGGGGAGAGAGACCCAGTACTTC. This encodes CSALGRETQYF.

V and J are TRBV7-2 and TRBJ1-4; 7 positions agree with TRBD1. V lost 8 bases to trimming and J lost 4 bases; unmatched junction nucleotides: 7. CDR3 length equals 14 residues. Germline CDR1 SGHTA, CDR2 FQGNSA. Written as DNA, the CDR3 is TGTGCCAGCTCGGACAGGACCAATAATGAAAAACTGTTTTTT. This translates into CASSDRTNNEKLFF.

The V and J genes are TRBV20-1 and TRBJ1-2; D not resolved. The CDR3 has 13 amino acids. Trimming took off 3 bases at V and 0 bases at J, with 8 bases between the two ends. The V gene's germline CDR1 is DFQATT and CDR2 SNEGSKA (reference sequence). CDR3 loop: CSASTLSNYGYTF. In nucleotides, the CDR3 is TGCAGTGCTAGTACATTGTCTAACTATGGCTACACCTTC.

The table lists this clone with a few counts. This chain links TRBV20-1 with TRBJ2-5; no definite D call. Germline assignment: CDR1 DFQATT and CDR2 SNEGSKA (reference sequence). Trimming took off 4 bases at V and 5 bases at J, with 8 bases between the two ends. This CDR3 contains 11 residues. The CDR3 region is CSATERETQYF. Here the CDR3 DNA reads TGCAGTGCTACCGAGAGGGAGACCCAGTACTTC.

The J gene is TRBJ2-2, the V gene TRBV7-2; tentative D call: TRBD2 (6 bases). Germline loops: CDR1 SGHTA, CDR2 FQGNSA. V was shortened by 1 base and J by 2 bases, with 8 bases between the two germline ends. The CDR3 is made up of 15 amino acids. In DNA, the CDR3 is TGTGCCAGCAGCTTAGGGAGGGTAAACACCGGGGAGCTGTTTTTT. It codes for CASSLGRVNTGELFF.

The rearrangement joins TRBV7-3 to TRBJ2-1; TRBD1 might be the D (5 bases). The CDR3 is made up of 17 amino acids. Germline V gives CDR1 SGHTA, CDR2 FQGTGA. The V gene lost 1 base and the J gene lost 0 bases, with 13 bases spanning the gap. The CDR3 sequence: CASSLSSDSSSYNEQFF. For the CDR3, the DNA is TGTGCCAGCAGCTTAAGTTCCGACAGCAGCTCCTACAATGAGCAGTTCTTC.

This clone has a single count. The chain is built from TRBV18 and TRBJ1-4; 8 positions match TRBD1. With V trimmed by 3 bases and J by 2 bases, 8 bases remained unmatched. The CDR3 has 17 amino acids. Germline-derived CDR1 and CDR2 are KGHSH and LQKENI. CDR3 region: CASSPRQGSSTNEKLFF. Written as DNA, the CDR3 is TGTGCCAGCTCACCCCGACAGGGGTCTTCGACTAATGAAAAACTGTTTTTT.

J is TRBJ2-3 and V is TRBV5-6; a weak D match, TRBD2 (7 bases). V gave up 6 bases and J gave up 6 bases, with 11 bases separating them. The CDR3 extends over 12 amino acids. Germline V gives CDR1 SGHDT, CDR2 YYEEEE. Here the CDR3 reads CASTGGSDTQYF. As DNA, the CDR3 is TGTGCCAGCACGGGGGGCAGCGATACGCAGTATTTT.

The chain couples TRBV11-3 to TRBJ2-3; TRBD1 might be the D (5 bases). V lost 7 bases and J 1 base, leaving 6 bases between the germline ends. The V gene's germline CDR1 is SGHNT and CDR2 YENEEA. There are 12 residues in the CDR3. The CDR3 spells CASKGGTDTQYF. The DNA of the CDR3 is TGTGCCAGCAAAGGGGGCACAGATACGCAGTATTTT.

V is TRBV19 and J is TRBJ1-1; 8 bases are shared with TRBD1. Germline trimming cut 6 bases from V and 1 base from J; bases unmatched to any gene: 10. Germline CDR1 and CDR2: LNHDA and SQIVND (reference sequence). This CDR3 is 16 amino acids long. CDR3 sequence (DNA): TGTGCCAGTAGGCGGGCCTTGACAGGGGCGAACACTGAAGCTTTCTTT. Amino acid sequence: CASRRALTGANTEAFF.

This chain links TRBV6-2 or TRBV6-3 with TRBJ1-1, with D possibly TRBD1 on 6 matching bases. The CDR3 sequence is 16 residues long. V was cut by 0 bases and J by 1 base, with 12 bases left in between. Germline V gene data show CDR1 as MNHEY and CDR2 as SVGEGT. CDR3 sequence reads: CASSYSTGGGNTEAFF. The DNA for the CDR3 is TGTGCCAGCAGTTACTCGACAGGCGGAGGGAACACTGAAGCTTTCTTT.

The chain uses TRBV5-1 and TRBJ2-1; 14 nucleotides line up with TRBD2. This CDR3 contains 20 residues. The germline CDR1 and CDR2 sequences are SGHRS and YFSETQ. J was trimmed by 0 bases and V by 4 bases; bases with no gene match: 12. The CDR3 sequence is CASSPGTSGSWVSSYNEQFF. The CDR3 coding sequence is TGCGCCAGCAGCCCGGGGACTAGCGGGAGTTGGGTAAGCTCCTACAATGAGCAGTTCTTC.